This T cell receptor beta chain emerged from a study of T cell repertoires in cytomegalovirus infection. Study information: Selection of CMV epitopes for the study included recently identified HLA-C-restricted and well-studied HLA-B-restricted ones. Shared public TCR beta signatures pointed to both CMV infection and a matching HLA type.

General study findings and limits: Pooled public TCR beta family frequency picked out CMV carriers with the relevant HLA. CMV-specific TCR beta clonotypes restricted by HLA-C were the ones dominating the ex vivo response.

About this clonotype: Its specificity is not known.

MiXCR, applied by TCRdb to the reads, yields one record per CDR3 protein. The sample lists 750,000 to 950,000 distinct CDR3 sequences; 25% to 30% were seen once. Germline V gives CDR1 SEHNR, CDR2 FQNEAQ (reference sequence). This CDR3 has 20 amino acids. The ends lost 1 base at V and 3 bases at J; junction bases unmatched: 16. The sequences come from cultured CD8+ T cells from PBMCs, collected from culture after CMV antigen stimulation. The clonotype originates from a human donor in good health (CMV status not recorded). Some clones in this sample may be carry-over from other donors' samples. This sequence joins TRBV7-9 and TRBJ2-1, with TRBD1 identical over 9 bases. Here the CDR3 reads CASSLGLAGQGKFVYNEQFF. CDR3 in DNA: TGTGCCAGCAGCTTAGGTCTTGCGGGACAGGGTAAATTTGTCTACAATGAGCAGTTCTTC.